These 14 T cell receptor beta chains share one sample of origin, sequenced in a study of shared clonotypes between healthy human individuals. Generated by immunoSEQ multiplex PCR, the TCRdb table keeps only in-frame clones and is missing some. This sample yields approximately 460,000 clones, of which approximately 71% are seen a single time; 12% belongs to the top ten. The source material was PBMCs. These receptors were taken from a woman between 40 and 55 years old in good health. Some clones in this sample may be carry-over from other donors' samples.

This chain uses TRBV12-5 with TRBJ2-7; 11 positions match TRBD2. The length of the CDR3 is 19 residues. Germline V gene data show CDR1 as LGHNT and CDR2 as FRNRAP. V shed 3 bases, J shed 2 bases, and the junction held 15 bases outside the gene matches. CDR3: CASGFWFPPLAGEPYEQYF. CDR3 in DNA: TGTGCTAGTGGTTTCTGGTTCCCCCCACTAGCGGGAGAACCCTACGAGCAGTACTTC.

The chain recombines TRBV12-5 with TRBJ2-7; TRBD1 aligns across 7 bases. J lost 3 bases, V lost 5 bases, and 7 bases had no gene match. The CDR3 spans 14 residues. Germline lookup yields CDR1 LGHNT and CDR2 FRNRAP. CDR3 residues: CASGTPTGVYEQYF. CDR3 coding DNA: TGTGCTAGTGGTACCCCCACAGGGGTCTACGAGCAGTACTTC.

The V and J genes are TRBV28 and TRBJ2-7, with TRBD1 matching 8 bases. The CDR3 runs 14 residues. Germline V gives CDR1 MDHEN, CDR2 SYDVKM. V lost 5 bases, J lost 5 bases, and 8 bases stayed unmatched. The CDR3 bases are TGTGCCAGCAGTCTGGACAGGGAGTTTGACGAGCAGTACTTC. As protein: CASSLDREFDEQYF.

Concerning this clone: Other DNA variants within this sample encode the same CDR3. V and J are TRBV7-9 and TRBJ2-5; no reliable D call. This CDR3 has 12 residues. The germline V gene has CDR1 SEHNR and CDR2 FQNEAQ (reference sequence). V was shortened by 3 bases and J by 4 bases, with 6 bases between the two germline ends. In DNA, the CDR3 is TGTGCCAGCAGCTTTGTTGGAGAGACCCAGTACTTC. This translates into CASSFVGETQYF. Supplemented by reference TRBV7-9 and TRBJ2-5, the full variable domain reads DTGVSQNPRHKITKRGQNVTFRCDPISEHNRLYWYRQTLGQGPEFLTYFQNEAQLEKSRLLSDRFSAERPKGSFSTLEIQRTEQGDSAMYLCASSFVGETQYFGPGTRLLVL.

With respect to this clone: The likely explanation is a read error, given a far larger clone one base away. Other nucleotide sequences in the sample specify the same CDR3. This chain connects TRBV25-1 to TRBJ1-5; D may be TRBD1 (5 bases). The CDR3 consists of 14 residues. Looked up from germline, CDR1 is MGHDK and CDR2 is SYGVNS. CDR3 protein: CASNPGTSNQPQHF. The CDR3 nucleotides are TGCGCCAGCAATCCCGGGACCAGCAATCAGCCCCAGCATTTT. Looking up the rest from reference TRBV25-1 and TRBJ1-5 gives the full variable domain: EADIYQTPRYLVIGTGKKITLECSQTMGHDKMYWYQQDPGMELHLIHYSYGVNSTEKGDLSSESTVSRIRTEHFPLTLESARPSHTSQYLCASNPGTSNQPQHFGDGTRLSIL.

The chain carries TRBV6-6 and TRBJ2-3, with TRBD1 matching 9 bases. This CDR3 has 14 residues. CDR1 and CDR2 from the germline V gene are MNHNY and SVGAGI (reference sequence). V dropped 0 bases and J dropped 10; count of bases not matched to a gene: 5. The CDR3 sequence is CASSYSGQGDAQYF. The DNA of the CDR3 is TGTGCCAGCAGTTACTCGGGACAGGGAGACGCGCAGTATTTT.

This clone was picked up a small number of times. This chain connects TRBV27 to TRBJ2-7; TRBD1 aligns across 9 bases. The trim removed 4 bases at V and 1 base at J, leaving 5 bases unmatched. The CDR3 extends over 15 amino acids. The V gene's germline CDR1 is MNHEY and CDR2 SMNVEV (reference sequence). CDR3 nucleotides: TGTGCCAGCAGTTCCACCGGGACAGGGTCCTACGAGCAGTACTTC. It yields the protein CASSSTGTGSYEQYF.

The sample holds a few counts of this clone. The chain uses TRBV30 and TRBJ1-4; the D is unclear. The CDR3 consists of 15 residues. Germline V gives CDR1 GTSNPN, CDR2 SVGIG (reference sequence). V was shortened by 4 bases and J by 4 bases, with 16 bases between the two germline ends. The CDR3 loop reads CAWTPYRGGNEKLFF. DNA for the CDR3: TGTGCCTGGACCCCATACCGGGGAGGTAATGAAAAACTGTTTTTT.

As regards this clone: This likely came from a read error, as a far larger clone is one base away. The chain carries TRBV30 and TRBJ2-3; a possible D gene is TRBD2 (6 bases). The CDR3 sequence is 11 residues long. Germline CDR1 and CDR2: GTSNPN and SVGIG (reference sequence). The CDR3 region has the DNA TGTGCCTGGGGAGGGGCAGATACGCGGTATTTT. Translated, it gives CAWGGADTRYF. The variable domain in full, completed from reference TRBV30 and TRBJ2-3, reads SQTIHQWPATLVQPVGSPLSLECTVEGTSNPNLYWYRQAAGRGLQLLFYSVGIGQISSEVPQNLSASRPQDRQFILSSKKLLLSDSGFYLCAWGGADTRYFGPGTRLTVL.

This clone turned up a few times. A far bigger clonotype differs at one base, so this is likely a read error. As DNA, the CDR3 is TGTGCCAGCTCACCCGGGCAGGAAAGCATTCAGTACTTC. This codes for CASSPGQESIQYF. The V gene is TRBV18, the J gene TRBJ2-4; no firm D call. CDR1 is KGHSH, CDR2 LQKENI, per germline. The CDR3 has 13 amino acids. Trimming cost V 3 bases and J 9 bases, with 12 bases left between them.

This chain connects TRBV5-1 to TRBJ1-4; the D gene is possibly TRBD1 (6 bases). V gave up 2 bases and J gave up 6 bases, with 8 bases separating them. CDR1 and CDR2 from the germline V gene are SGHRS and YFSETQ. The CDR3 sequence is 13 residues long. The CDR3 nucleotides read TGCGCCAGCAGCTTTGCAGGGGATGAAAAACTGTTTTTT. Translating it yields CASSFAGDEKLFF. The full variable domain, its missing parts supplied by reference TRBV5-1 and TRBJ1-4, is KAGVTQTPRYLIKTRGQQVTLSCSPISGHRSVSWYQQTPGQGLQFLFEYFSETQRNKGNFPGRFSGRQFSNSRSEMNVSTLELGDSALYLCASSFAGDEKLFFGSGTQLSVL.

V usage is TRBV19 and J usage is TRBJ1-1; D unclear. The CDR3 covers 13 residues. V lost 6 bases to trimming and J lost 5 bases, with 13 bases between them. Germline CDR1 reads LNHDA; CDR2 reads SQIVND (reference sequence). CDR3 DNA sequence: TGTGCCAGTAGGAGGGCAGGCCTAACTGAAGCTTTCTTT. Protein sequence: CASRRAGLTEAFF.

The rearrangement uses TRBV2 and TRBJ1-1; D call uncertain. There are 15 residues in the CDR3. Germline CDR1 and CDR2: SNHLY and FYNNEI. Trimming left V 1 base short and J 3 bases short, with 12 bases between. The CDR3 sequence: CASSEVGPRDTEAFF. CDR3 DNA: TGTGCCAGCAGTGAAGTGGGTCCGCGGGACACTGAAGCTTTCTTT.

The rearrangement joins TRBV2 to TRBJ2-1; TRBD2 agrees at 10 bases. In germline, CDR1 is SNHLY, CDR2 FYNNEI. The trim removed 7 bases at V and 5 bases at J, leaving 5 bases unmatched. The CDR3 runs 14 residues. DNA of the CDR3: TGTGCCAGCAAAGGACTAGCGGCCCACAATGAGCAGTTCTTC. Translation gives CASKGLAAHNEQFF. The complete variable domain, with remaining parts taken from reference TRBV2 and TRBJ2-1, reads EPEVTQTPSHQVTQMGQEVILRCVPISNHLYFYWYRQILGQKVEFLVSFYNNEISEKSEIFDDQFSVERPDGSNFTLKIRSTKLEDSAMYFCASKGLAAHNEQFFGPGTRLTVL.